This TCR beta chain was identified during a study of blood T cell repertoires in COVID-19. About the study: Both acute and convalescent COVID-19 samples were obtained from the United States, Italy and Spain. T cells, B-cell-depleted T cells, or PBMCs provided the cDNA or gDNA that served as material.

Seattle participants joined during active infection and were tracked over time. As originally analysed: Reference gene primer amplification in the assay estimated nucleated cell counts. Generated by immunoSEQ multiplex PCR, the TCRdb table keeps only in-frame clones and is missing some. Clonal size and the V and J genes are those of that table, whereas D and trimming came from the DNA. The sample carries 140,000 or so clones, about 88% recorded once. The sample consisted of peripheral blood. The source of this sequence is a human donor with COVID-19, enrolled during active disease. The donor label of this sample is uncertain.

For the CDR3, the DNA is TGCGCCAGCAGCTTGGAGGGGAATTACAATGAGCAGTTCTTC. Translation: CASSLEGNYNEQFF. The chain links TRBV5-1 to TRBJ2-1; D is perhaps TRBD1 (5 bases). The length of the CDR3 is 14 residues. From germline, CDR1 is SGHRS and CDR2 YFSETQ. The V end lost 0 bases, the J end lost 4 bases, and 8 bases lay between the germline ends.